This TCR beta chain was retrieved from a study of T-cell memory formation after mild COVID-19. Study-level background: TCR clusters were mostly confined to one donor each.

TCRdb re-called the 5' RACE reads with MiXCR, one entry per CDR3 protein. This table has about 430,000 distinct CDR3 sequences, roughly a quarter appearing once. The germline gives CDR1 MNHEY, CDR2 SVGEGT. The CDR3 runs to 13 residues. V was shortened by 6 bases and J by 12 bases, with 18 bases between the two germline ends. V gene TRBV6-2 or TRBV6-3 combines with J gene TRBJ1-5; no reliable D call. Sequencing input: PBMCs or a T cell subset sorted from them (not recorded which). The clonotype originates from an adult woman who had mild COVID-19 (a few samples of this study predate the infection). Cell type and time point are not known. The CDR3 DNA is TGTGCCAGCAGCCCCCCTGCTTCGATGTTCCAGCATTTT. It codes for CASSPPASMFQHF.